This T cell receptor beta chain appears in the sequencing data of a study of blood T cell repertoires in COVID-19. Study in general: Researchers got acute and convalescent COVID-19 samples from the United States, Italy and Spain.

Enrolled during active infection, Seattle patients were then followed longitudinally. Here immunoSEQ multiplex PCR was the method, and the copy in TCRdb shows in-frame clones only, minus some. Counted here are roughly 320,000 clones, nearly 90% occurring once; the ten biggest clones make up 1.5% to 2%. Looked up from germline, CDR1 is SGHNT and CDR2 is YENEEA. This CDR3 is built from 14 residues. Trimming cost V 4 bases and J 0 bases, with 7 bases left between them. V usage is TRBV11-3 and J usage is TRBJ2-1, with a possible D match to TRBD1 (5 bases). Source material: peripheral blood. The receptor comes from a woman in her thirties with COVID-19, enrolled during active disease. The DNA for the CDR3 is TGTGCCAGCAGCTCCGACAGCTCCTACAATGAGCAGTTCTTC. It translates to CASSSDSSYNEQFF.